The 23 T cell receptor beta chains below come from one sample, sequenced in a study of Ad26.COV2.S vaccination and SARS-CoV-2 variants. Sample treatment: 19 received Ad26.COV2.S at low or high dose, single or two shots; about 5 received placebo; per-sample allocation not given. Sample collection was performed on day 63 after the first vaccine or placebo injection. Libraries were prepared by immunoSEQ multiplex PCR; TCRdb keeps only in-frame clonotypes and omits some of them. The sample yields around 450,000 clones, roughly 89% seen once. The sample was peripheral blood, taken in a trial of Ad26.COV2.S vaccine versus placebo. These receptors were collected from a person between 18 and 65 years old who received the Ad26.COV2.S COVID-19 vaccine or a placebo.

This chain joins TRBV4-1 and TRBJ1-5; 7 positions match TRBD1. Per germline, CDR1 MGHRA and CDR2 YSYEKL. The trim removed 2 bases at V and 4 bases at J, leaving 5 bases unmatched. The CDR3 consists of 15 residues. CDR3 sequence reads: CASSQLGQVNQPQHF. The CDR3 bases are TGCGCCAGCAGCCAACTAGGACAGGTAAATCAGCCCCAGCATTTT.

V gene TRBV27 combines with J gene TRBJ2-3; 8 bases are a match to TRBD2. Germline loops: CDR1 MNHEY, CDR2 SMNVEV (reference sequence). V gave up 4 bases and J gave up 0 bases; unmatched junction bases: 9. This CDR3 region has 17 residues. The CDR3 nucleotides are TGTGCCAGCAGTTGGGGCGGGGTAGCGGGAAGCACAGATACGCAGTATTTT. Encoded protein: CASSWGGVAGSTDTQYF.

Here the CDR3 DNA reads TGTGCCAGCAGTTACTCTGAACAACTACCTAACTATGGCTACACCTTC. It encodes CASSYSEQLPNYGYTF. The rearrangement links TRBV6-5 to TRBJ1-2; no firm D call. The CDR3 contains 16 residues. Germline CDR1 is MNHEY and CDR2 is SVGAGI. The V and J ends lost 0 bases and 0 bases respectively, with 11 bases between them.

V gene TRBV7-9 combines with J gene TRBJ2-4; D is possibly TRBD2 (6 bases). V was cut by 7 bases and J by 3 bases, with 22 bases left in between. The germline V gene has CDR1 SEHNR and CDR2 FQNEAQ (reference sequence). This CDR3 contains 17 residues. The CDR3 loop is CASTLGVQTSGKNIQYF. The CDR3, as DNA: TGTGCCAGCACCCTAGGGGTCCAGACTAGTGGCAAAAACATTCAGTACTTC.

The chain couples TRBV11-3 to TRBJ1-1, with D possibly being TRBD1 (6 bases). This CDR3 region has 17 residues. Germline V lookup: CDR1 SGHNT, CDR2 YENEEA. Trimming removed 5 bases at V and 0 bases at J, with 19 bases between. The chain's CDR3 is CASSPPYRGQLNTEAFF. Written as DNA, the CDR3 is TGTGCCAGCAGCCCACCCTACCGAGGACAGCTGAACACTGAAGCTTTCTTT.

The chain couples TRBV18 to TRBJ2-7; TRBD2 agrees at 11 bases. The CDR3 loop spans 15 amino acids. The V and J ends lost 3 bases and 2 bases, in that order; junction bases with no gene match: 3. Germline CDR1 reads KGHSH; CDR2 reads LQKENI. The CDR3 sequence: CASSPYSGRAYEQYV. CDR3 DNA sequence: TGTGCCAGCTCACCTTATAGCGGGAGGGCCTACGAGCAGTACGTC.

The chain combines TRBV10-3 with TRBJ1-5; D call uncertain. The CDR3 is 13 residues long. The germline V and J ends were trimmed by 6 bases and 2 bases, with 8 bases remaining between them. Germline values: CDR1 ENHRY, CDR2 SYGVKD. The chain's CDR3 is CAISGTGNQPQHF. The CDR3, as DNA: TGTGCCATCAGCGGAACGGGCAATCAGCCCCAGCATTTT.

The chain employs TRBV5-1 and TRBJ2-6, with D uncertain. V lost 1 base and J 2 bases, leaving 4 bases between the germline ends. The CDR3 covers 14 residues. The germline V gene encodes CDR1 SGHRS and CDR2 YFSETQ. CDR3 residues: CASSLQAGANVLTF. CDR3 bases: TGCGCCAGCAGCTTGCAGGCTGGGGCCAACGTCCTGACTTTC.

This clone appeared many times. This rearrangement joins TRBV25-1 to TRBJ2-3; D call uncertain. V was cut by 5 bases and J by 3 bases, with 9 bases left in between. The germline V gene has CDR1 MGHDK and CDR2 SYGVNS. This CDR3 is built from 13 residues. This CDR3 is CASSPAGTDTQYF. The CDR3 bases are TGTGCCAGCAGTCCAGCTGGGACAGATACGCAGTATTTT.

This chain uses TRBV10-3 with TRBJ2-5; 8 bases map to TRBD1. The CDR3 runs 16 residues. V shed 0 bases, J shed 4 bases, and the junction held 7 bases outside the gene matches. CDR1 ENHRY and CDR2 SYGVKD come from the germline V gene. CDR3 sequence reads: CAISESRTGSRETQYF. The CDR3 nucleotides read TGTGCCATCAGTGAGTCGAGGACAGGGAGTAGAGAGACCCAGTACTTC.

This chain links TRBV19 with TRBJ1-1; D uncertain. Deletions cut 3 bases from V and 7 bases from J, with 9 bases between. The germline V gene has CDR1 LNHDA and CDR2 SQIVND (reference sequence). This CDR3 is 12 amino acids long. This chain's CDR3 is CASSINPFEAFF. CDR3 sequence (DNA): TGTGCCAGTAGTATTAACCCCTTTGAAGCTTTCTTT.

This clone was seen only a few times. This sequence joins TRBV28 and TRBJ1-5; D may be TRBD1 (6 bases). Trimming took 5 bases from V and 3 from J, leaving 14 bases between them. Germline V gene lookup returns CDR1 MDHEN and CDR2 SYDVKM. The CDR3 length is 15 residues. The CDR3 DNA sequence: TGTGCCAGCAGTGAATTACAGGGTAACAATCAGCCCCAGCATTTT. Translating gives CASSELQGNNQPQHF.

Only a few counts were recorded for this clone. This chain uses TRBV27 with TRBJ2-2; TRBD1 might be the D (6 bases). Germline loops: CDR1 MNHEY, CDR2 SMNVEV (reference sequence). Trimming took off 6 bases at V and 3 bases at J, with 11 bases between the two ends. The CDR3 runs to 14 residues. The CDR3 loop is CASRDSPYTGELFF. Here the CDR3 DNA reads TGTGCCAGCAGGGACAGTCCTTACACCGGGGAGCTGTTTTTT.

The CDR3 reads CASTLRGVSSYNEQFF. CDR3 nucleotides: TGTGCCAGCACGTTGAGAGGGGTAAGCTCCTACAATGAGCAGTTCTTC. The V and J genes are TRBV7-8 and TRBJ2-1, with D perhaps TRBD1 or TRBD2 (5 bases each). CDR1 and CDR2 from the germline V gene are SGHVS and FQNEAQ. Trimming cost V 7 bases and J 0 bases, with 16 bases left between them. The CDR3 is made up of 16 amino acids.

The chain is built from TRBV15 and TRBJ1-6; a weak D match, TRBD1 (5 bases). Germline-derived CDR1 and CDR2 are LNHNV and YYDKDF (reference sequence). The CDR3 loop spans 15 amino acids. Trimming removed 2 bases from V and 6 bases from J, with 11 bases in between. The CDR3 coding sequence is TGTGCCACCAGCAGACAGGGTAGGGGTAATTCACCCCTCCACTTT. This sequence encodes CATSRQGRGNSPLHF.

The chain combines TRBV9 with TRBJ1-4; D gene unclear. Germline CDR1 is SGDLS and CDR2 is YYNGEE. The CDR3 consists of 13 residues. Trimming removed 3 bases from V and 5 bases from J, with 8 bases in between. CDR3 coding DNA: TGTGCCAGCAGCGCGGTCGGAAATGAAAAACTGTTTTTT. Protein sequence: CASSAVGNEKLFF.

The chain links TRBV19 to TRBJ2-2; the match to TRBD1 covers 9 bases. V lost 5 bases, J lost 1 base, and 2 bases stayed unmatched. CDR1 and CDR2 from the germline V gene are LNHDA and SQIVND (reference sequence). The CDR3 spans 15 residues. As DNA, the CDR3 is TGTGCCAGTAGTTCGGGACAGGGGAACACCGGGGAGCTGTTTTTT. As protein: CASSSGQGNTGELFF.

This chain connects TRBV6-5 to TRBJ1-1, with TRBD1 matching 8 bases. Per the germline V gene, CDR1 is MNHEY and CDR2 is SVGAGI. The CDR3 covers 14 residues. The V segment lost 6 bases and the J segment 8 bases; nucleotides outside the gene matches: 11. CDR3 loop: CASSRQGATIEAFF. The CDR3 DNA sequence: TGTGCCAGCAGCCGCCAGGGGGCCACCATAGAAGCTTTCTTT.

The rearrangement links TRBV4-3 to TRBJ2-1; 8 positions match TRBD1. CDR3 size: 16 residues. V shed 3 bases and J 5 bases; nucleotides not matched to a gene: 9. Germline CDR1 and CDR2: LGHNA and YSLEER. The CDR3 spells CASSQGRDRRDNEQFF. The CDR3, as DNA: TGCGCCAGCAGCCAGGGCCGGGACAGGAGGGACAATGAGCAGTTCTTC.

The chain links TRBV11-3 to TRBJ2-7; D remains unclear. This CDR3 has 19 amino acids. Germline loops: CDR1 SGHNT, CDR2 YENEEA. Trimming took 1 base from V and 3 from J, leaving 25 bases between them. In DNA form, the CDR3 reads TGTGCCAGCAGCTTAGCTGTTTGGAGTTGTACGGACCCTAACTACGAGCAGTACGTC. As protein: CASSLAVWSCTDPNYEQYV.

The chain links TRBV5-1 to TRBJ2-7, with TRBD1 matching 8 bases. The CDR3 covers 13 residues. Losses at the gene ends were 2 bases for V and 6 bases for J; bases not matched to a gene: 4. Per the germline V gene, CDR1 is SGHRS and CDR2 is YFSETQ. The CDR3, as DNA: TGCGCCAGCAGCTTTGGACAGGGCGGCGAGCAGTACTTC. This sequence encodes CASSFGQGGEQYF.

This clone came up a few times. The chain couples TRBV6-5 to TRBJ1-6, with D possibly being TRBD1 (5 bases). Trimming removed 8 bases from V and 5 bases from J, with 16 bases in between. This CDR3 is built from 15 residues. Looked up from germline, CDR1 is MNHEY and CDR2 is SVGAGI. The CDR3 nucleotides are TGTGCCAGCGAAATTCCGGGACGGAATAATTCACCCCTCCACTTT. Translating gives CASEIPGRNNSPLHF.

The rearrangement joins TRBV2 to TRBJ1-1; D may be TRBD1 (6 bases). Trimming removed 9 bases at V and 1 base at J, with 9 bases between. This CDR3 contains 12 residues. Germline V CDR1 and CDR2: SNHLY, FYNNEI. Here the CDR3 DNA reads TGTGCCAGTTTACAGGGGAACACTGAAGCTTTCTTT. Translation gives CASLQGNTEAFF.